Shown below are 21 T cell receptor beta chains from a single sample sequenced in a study of T cells of healthy individuals. In TCRdb, the 5' RACE reads were re-called with MiXCR into one record per CDR3 protein. There are about 100,000 distinct CDR3 sequences in the sample; roughly a sixth occur only once, and 6% to 8% lies in the top ten. All receptors come from a human donor in good health.

The genes are TRBV3-1 and TRBJ2-2, with a tentative D call TRBD2 (5 bases). The CDR3 has 15 amino acids. Looked up from germline, CDR1 is LGHDT and CDR2 is YNNKEL (reference sequence). Trimming left V 3 bases short and J 1 base short, with 9 bases between. CDR3 protein: CASSHSAVNTGELFF. CDR3 in DNA: TGTGCCAGCAGCCATAGCGCCGTGAACACCGGGGAGCTGTTTTTT.

The rearrangement joins TRBV7-2 to TRBJ2-1, with D uncertain. Trimming shortened V by 5 bases and J by 6 bases, and 2 bases separated the two germline ends. CDR1 and CDR2 from the germline V gene are SGHTA and FQGNSA. This CDR3 is built from 10 residues. CDR3 residues: CASSPNEQFF. The CDR3 DNA reads as TGTGCCAGCAGCCCCAATGAGCAGTTCTTC.

This clonotype was counted a few times. The chain couples TRBV10-3 to TRBJ2-3; D not certain. Germline CDR1 ENHRY, CDR2 SYGVKD. The CDR3 extends over 14 amino acids. Trimming took 4 bases from V and 2 from J, leaving 10 bases between them. CDR3 nucleotides: TGTGCCATCAGTGTAGCAAGCGCCACAGATACGCAGTATTTT. Translated: CAISVASATDTQYF.

The chain couples TRBV3-1 to TRBJ1-2, with D possibly being TRBD1 (6 bases). Germline V gene lookup returns CDR1 LGHDT and CDR2 YNNKEL (reference sequence). This CDR3 comprises 14 residues. Trimming took 0 bases from V and 4 from J, leaving 9 bases between them. This chain's CDR3 is CASSQDNRVYGYTF. The CDR3 DNA reads as TGTGCCAGCAGCCAAGATAACAGGGTCTATGGCTACACCTTC.

V is TRBV10-3 and J is TRBJ1-1; 7 positions agree with TRBD1. The CDR3 runs to 16 residues. CDR1 and CDR2 from the germline V gene are ENHRY and SYGVKD. With V trimmed by 6 bases and J by 1 base, 11 bases remained unmatched. Here the CDR3 reads CAIRSFRGRENTEAFF. CDR3 sequence (DNA): TGTGCCATCAGGTCCTTCAGGGGGAGGGAGAACACTGAAGCTTTCTTT.

This chain uses TRBV7-2 with TRBJ1-6, with TRBD1 as a possible D gene (5 bases). The germline gives CDR1 SGHTA, CDR2 FQGNSA. This CDR3 comprises 14 residues. V shed 3 bases and J shed 8 bases, with 11 bases lying between them. The CDR3 DNA reads as TGTGCCAGCAGCTTGGGCAGGGTTTATTCACCCCTCCACTTT. Protein: CASSLGRVYSPLHF.

The chain links TRBV4-3 to TRBJ2-7; perhaps TRBD1 as D (5 bases). Germline assignment: CDR1 LGHNA and CDR2 YSLEER. V was pared by 3 bases and J by 2 bases, with 17 bases between. The CDR3 loop spans 16 amino acids. CDR3 sequence (DNA): TGCGCCAGCAGCCAGGCAGCAGGGTCCTTAACCTACGAGCAGTACTTC. Protein: CASSQAAGSLTYEQYF.

This chain links TRBV10-3 with TRBJ1-5, with D possibly matching TRBD1 (5 bases). The CDR3 loop spans 13 amino acids. V dropped 4 bases and J dropped 7 bases, with 11 bases sitting between them. Germline-derived CDR1 and CDR2 are ENHRY and SYGVKD. This CDR3 is CAISAGTGQPQHF. The CDR3 DNA reads TGTGCCATCAGTGCTGGGACGGGGCAGCCCCAGCATTTT.

This clonotype occurred a few times. The chain links TRBV4-3 to TRBJ1-4; 8 bases agree with TRBD1. CDR3 length: 15 amino acids. The V segment lost 0 bases and the J segment 10 bases; nucleotides outside the gene matches: 7. CDR1 LGHNA and CDR2 YSLEER come from the germline V gene. In DNA, the CDR3 is TGCGCCAGCAGCCAAGATCGGGCAGGGGGCGGAAAACTGTTTTTT. It is translated as CASSQDRAGGGKLFF.

Only a few counts were recorded for this clonotype. J is TRBJ2-5 and V is TRBV3-1, with D possibly matching TRBD2 (7 bases). V was cut by 0 bases and J by 1 base, with 12 bases left in between. Per the germline V gene, CDR1 is LGHDT and CDR2 is YNNKEL (reference sequence). The CDR3 contains 16 residues. CDR3 nucleotide sequence: TGTGCCAGCAGCCAAGATCGGCGGGGGCCCCAAGAGACCCAGTACTTC. Its translation: CASSQDRRGPQETQYF.

This clonotype was counted a single time. The gene calls are TRBV28 and TRBJ2-4; weak D call: TRBD2 (5 bases). Germline V lookup: CDR1 MDHEN, CDR2 SYDVKM. V was cut by 1 base and J by 5 bases, with 9 bases left in between. This CDR3 region has 14 residues. The CDR3 reads CASSLSGGENIQYF. The CDR3 DNA reads TGTGCCAGCAGTTTATCAGGAGGTGAAAACATTCAGTACTTC.

This clonotype was counted between two and nine times. The CDR3 region is CASRTGGNQPQHF. CDR3 sequence (DNA): TGTGCCAGTAGGACAGGGGGGAATCAGCCCCAGCATTTT. The chain employs TRBV19 and TRBJ1-5; 9 positions match TRBD1. Looked up from germline, CDR1 is LNHDA and CDR2 is SQIVND (reference sequence). This CDR3 comprises 13 residues. V lost 6 bases to trimming and J lost 4 bases; unmatched junction nucleotides: 1.

The chain employs TRBV20-1 and TRBJ2-5; D gene unclear. The germline V gene has CDR1 DFQATT and CDR2 SNEGSKA (reference sequence). The CDR3 runs 12 residues. Trimming took off 3 bases at V and 5 bases at J, with 10 bases between the two ends. As DNA, the CDR3 is TGCAGTGCTAGTTACGGTGGGGAGACCCAGTACTTC. This translates into CSASYGGETQYF.

This clonotype turned up a few times. The chain employs TRBV6-2 or TRBV6-3 and TRBJ2-3, with D perhaps being TRBD1 or TRBD2 (5 bases each). CDR1 is MNHEY, CDR2 SVGEGT, per germline. The CDR3 has 15 amino acids. With 6 bases removed from V and 5 bases from J, the gap between germline ends came to 18 bases. CDR3 sequence (DNA): TGTGCCAGCAGCCCGGCACGGCAGGGAGTAGATACGCAGTATTTT. It yields the protein CASSPARQGVDTQYF.

The chain combines TRBV4-1 with TRBJ2-1, with 8 bases aligning to TRBD2. CDR3 length: 18 residues. Trimming took 1 base from V and 8 from J; bases not matched to a gene: 16. CDR1 is MGHRA, CDR2 YSYEKL, per germline. The CDR3 region has the DNA TGCGCCAGCAGCCAAGGTGGACGACCGGGGGGGTGGGTTTATGAGCAGTTCTTC. Its protein product is CASSQGGRPGGWVYEQFF.

This clonotype was found many times. The CDR3 loop reads CASSYSLKTPEAFF. Here the CDR3 DNA reads TGTGCCAGCAGTTACTCGTTAAAAACCCCTGAAGCTTTCTTT. The rearrangement joins TRBV6-5 to TRBJ1-1, with D uncertain. In germline, CDR1 is MNHEY, CDR2 SVGAGI. CDR3 length equals 14 residues. With 0 bases removed from V and 6 bases from J, the gap between germline ends came to 11 bases.

The rearrangement links TRBV7-2 to TRBJ2-3; D is unresolved. Looked up from germline, CDR1 is SGHTA and CDR2 is FQGNSA. This CDR3 comprises 15 residues. The V gene lost 6 bases and the J gene lost 1 base, with 14 bases spanning the gap. The CDR3 is CASSFRLDGTDTQYF. As DNA, the CDR3 is TGTGCCAGCAGTTTTAGATTGGACGGCACAGATACGCAGTATTTT. Together with reference TRBV7-2 and TRBJ2-3, the CDR3 gives the full variable domain: GAGVSQSPSNKVTEKGKDVELRCDPISGHTALYWYRQSLGQGLEFLIYFQGNSAPDKSGLPSDRFSAERTGGSVSTLTIQRTQQEDSAVYLCASSFRLDGTDTQYFGPGTRLTVL.

This clonotype was picked up a small number of times. The chain has TRBV6-5 and TRBJ2-2, with TRBD2 matching 11 bases. The length of the CDR3 is 17 residues. Germline CDR1 and CDR2: MNHEY and SVGAGI. V lost 5 bases and J lost 6; bases outside the gene matches: 11. CDR3 loop: CASSLPGLAGGPGELFF. The CDR3 DNA follows: TGTGCCAGCAGTCTCCCGGGCTTAGCGGGAGGGCCCGGGGAGCTGTTTTTT.

This clonotype was counted between two and nine times. V gene TRBV18 combines with J gene TRBJ2-7; 9 bases match TRBD2. J gave up 1 base and V 0 bases, and 4 bases lay outside the gene matches. CDR1 KGHSH and CDR2 LQKENI come from the germline V gene. The CDR3 consists of 16 residues. As DNA, the CDR3 is TGTGCCAGCTCACCACCAGAAGCGGGGGGTTCCTACGAGCAGTACTTC. Translating gives CASSPPEAGGSYEQYF.

There are a few counts of this clonotype. The V gene is TRBV6-2 or TRBV6-3, the J gene TRBJ2-3; perhaps TRBD2 as D (6 bases). The CDR3 is made up of 15 amino acids. The ends were cut back, 7 bases at V and 3 bases at J, with 17 bases in the middle. The V gene's germline CDR1 is MNHEY and CDR2 SVGEGT. The CDR3 here is CASTPGGEGTDTQYF. The DNA of the CDR3 is TGTGCCAGCACCCCTGGCGGGGAAGGAACAGATACGCAGTATTTT.

The chain uses TRBV20-1 and TRBJ1-6, with TRBD1 matching over 7 bases. The germline V gene has CDR1 DFQATT and CDR2 SNEGSKA (reference sequence). This CDR3 contains 16 residues. The trim removed 3 bases at V and 8 bases at J, leaving 13 bases unmatched. CDR3 in DNA: TGCAGTGCTAGTACCCAGAGACAGGGTAGGGATTCACCCCTCCACTTT. Protein: CSASTQRQGRDSPLHF.